Shown below are 32 T cell receptor beta chains from a single sample sequenced in a study of T cell changes during pregnancy in multiple sclerosis (dated by TCRdb to about 2019). To prepare the library, the immunoSEQ multiplex PCR assay was applied. Not all clones reach the TCRdb copy of this immuneACCESS table, which keeps in-frame sequences only. Checked studies attribute under half of the gap to unresolved V genes and leave the rest unexplained. The sample includes 65,000 to 85,000 clones, with about 92% observed a single time. The top ten clonotypes cover more than 1.1% of the sample. The sample here was peripheral blood, taken after pregnancy. These receptor sequences come from a female donor with multiple sclerosis, enrolled in a pregnancy study.

J is TRBJ2-5 and V is TRBV11-2, with 8 bases matching TRBD2. The CDR3 extends over 17 amino acids. V shed 3 bases and J 2 bases; nucleotides not matched to a gene: 11. Germline-derived CDR1 and CDR2 are SGHAT and FQNNGV. CDR3 residues: CASSLRRREDQQETQYF. As DNA, the CDR3 is TGTGCCAGCAGCTTGAGGAGGCGGGAGGACCAACAAGAGACCCAGTACTTC. Together with reference TRBV11-2 and TRBJ2-5, the CDR3 gives the full variable domain: EAGVAQSPRYKIIEKRQSVAFWCNPISGHATLYWYQQILGQGPKLLIQFQNNGVVDDSQLPKDRFSAERLKGVDSTLKIQPAKLEDSAVYLCASSLRRREDQQETQYFGPGTRLLVL.

This chain uses TRBV6-6 with TRBJ1-5, with TRBD1 as a possible D gene (6 bases). The CDR3 totals 14 residues. Trimming left V 6 bases short and J 1 base short, with 10 bases between. From germline, CDR1 is MNHNY and CDR2 SVGAGI (reference sequence). CDR3 amino acids: CASRQGRSNQPQHF. The CDR3 region has the DNA TGTGCCAGCAGACAGGGACGGAGCAATCAGCCCCAGCATTTT.

The J gene is TRBJ2-1, the V gene TRBV7-9, with D uncertain. The V end lost 0 bases, the J end lost 0 bases, and 15 bases lay between the germline ends. The CDR3 loop spans 18 amino acids. Germline V CDR1 and CDR2: SEHNR, FQNEAQ (reference sequence). The CDR3 reads CASSLAQALLSSYNEQFF. The CDR3 region has the DNA TGTGCCAGCAGCTTAGCGCAGGCGCTCCTAAGCTCCTACAATGAGCAGTTCTTC.

The rearrangement joins TRBV5-1 to TRBJ2-5; 7 bases agree with TRBD2. This CDR3 region has 16 residues. CDR1 is SGHRS, CDR2 YFSETQ, per germline. V lost 6 bases to trimming and J lost 4 bases; unmatched junction nucleotides: 15. CDR3 bases: TGCGCCAGCACTCAACGAATTACAGGCGGGGGAGAGACCCAGTACTTC. Protein sequence: CASTQRITGGGETQYF.

The rearrangement uses TRBV5-1 and TRBJ2-3; perhaps TRBD1 as D (6 bases). From germline, CDR1 is SGHRS and CDR2 YFSETQ. Trimming cost V 3 bases and J 1 base, with 9 bases left between them. The CDR3 extends over 14 amino acids. CDR3 protein: CASSYRAGTDTQYF. CDR3 coding DNA: TGCGCCAGCAGCTACAGGGCTGGCACAGATACGCAGTATTTT.

The rearrangement links TRBV7-2 to TRBJ2-2; 8 positions match TRBD1. This CDR3 has 14 residues. V lost 5 bases and J lost 5; bases outside the gene matches: 4. CDR1 SGHTA and CDR2 FQGNSA come from the germline V gene. In DNA, the CDR3 is TGTGCCAGCAGCCAGGGGGCGGGGACCGGGGAGCTGTTTTTT. This codes for CASSQGAGTGELFF.

The chain employs TRBV5-1 and TRBJ1-2; TRBD1 is a possible D gene (6 bases). The ends were cut back, 4 bases at V and 4 bases at J, with 23 bases in the middle. Germline values: CDR1 SGHRS, CDR2 YFSETQ. CDR3 length: 17 amino acids. The CDR3 reads CASSLFPTGILGYGYTF. CDR3 DNA: TGCGCCAGCAGCCTGTTCCCCACAGGGATCCTTGGCTATGGCTACACCTTC.

The chain uses TRBV5-1 and TRBJ1-3; unclear D gene. This CDR3 comprises 15 residues. CDR1 and CDR2 from the germline V gene are SGHRS and YFSETQ. Trimming took off 0 bases at V and 4 bases at J, with 11 bases between the two ends. CDR3 in amino acids: CASSLAGERGNTIYF. The CDR3 bases are TGCGCCAGCAGCTTGGCCGGGGAAAGGGGAAACACCATATATTTT.

This sequence joins TRBV19 and TRBJ2-7; tentative D call: TRBD1 (6 bases). Trimming took 5 bases from V and 2 from J, leaving 16 bases between them. The CDR3 covers 15 residues. Germline V gene sequence: CDR1 LNHDA, CDR2 SQIVND (reference sequence). DNA for the CDR3: TGTGCCAGTAGTCCTGGGGACACATCTACCTACGAGCAGTACTTC. It translates to CASSPGDTSTYEQYF.

This clone was observed a single time. This sequence joins TRBV4-3 and TRBJ2-2; D is ambiguous. Deletions cut 0 bases from V and 5 bases from J, with 4 bases between. Germline V gene sequence: CDR1 LGHNA, CDR2 YSLEER. The CDR3 runs 13 residues. The CDR3 nucleotides are TGCGCCAGCAGCCAAGACAGTACCGGGGAGCTGTTTTTT. This gives the protein CASSQDSTGELFF.

This clone came up once. The chain recombines TRBV28 with TRBJ1-2; D call uncertain. CDR1 and CDR2 (germline): MDHEN, SYDVKM. This CDR3 spans 14 amino acids. The ends were cut back, 3 bases at V and 5 bases at J, with 13 bases in the middle. CDR3 loop: CASSLVEPWYGYTF. The CDR3, as DNA: TGTGCCAGCAGTTTGGTCGAGCCGTGGTATGGCTACACCTTC.

The gene calls are TRBV30 and TRBJ2-3; TRBD2 agrees at 7 bases. The CDR3 covers 15 residues. Trimming at V came to 3 bases and at J to 2 bases, leaving 8 bases not matched to a gene. CDR1 is GTSNPN, CDR2 SVGIG, per germline (reference sequence). The CDR3 DNA follows: TGTGCCTGGAGCCCCTGGGGGGGATTCACAGATACGCAGTATTTT. This encodes CAWSPWGGFTDTQYF.

The chain uses TRBV7-2 and TRBJ2-1; TRBD2 aligns across 7 bases. After removal of 7 bases from V and 3 bases from J, the junction contained 9 bases not matched to a gene. From germline, CDR1 is SGHTA and CDR2 FQGNSA. There are 15 residues in the CDR3. The CDR3, as DNA: TGTGCCAGCACCCAGGGAGGGACTTACTACAATGAGCAGTTCTTC. It translates to CASTQGGTYYNEQFF.

The chain links TRBV28 to TRBJ1-1, with 8 bases identical to TRBD1. This CDR3 comprises 16 residues. Trimming cost V 7 bases and J 5 bases; bases outside gene matches: 15. CDR1 and CDR2 (germline): MDHEN, SYDVKM. The CDR3 protein is CASTPGQERGGTEAFF. The CDR3 DNA sequence: TGTGCCAGCACCCCGGGACAGGAAAGAGGAGGAACTGAAGCTTTCTTT.

This clone came up once. The gene calls are TRBV5-1 and TRBJ2-3; 11 bases are shared with TRBD2. V gave up 1 base and J gave up 2 bases; unmatched junction bases: 6. Per germline, CDR1 SGHRS and CDR2 YFSETQ. The CDR3 has 17 residues. CDR3 loop: CASSLMGLAEPTDTQYF. CDR3 in DNA: TGCGCCAGCAGCTTGATGGGACTAGCGGAACCCACAGATACGCAGTATTTT.

The V call is TRBV4-1, the J call TRBJ2-4; the D is unclear. The CDR3 runs to 16 residues. From germline, CDR1 is MGHRA and CDR2 YSYEKL. V was clipped by 0 bases and J by 0 bases, with 9 bases between them. The CDR3 DNA is TGCGCCAGCAGCCAAGATGGCAGAGGAGCCAAAAACATTCAGTACTTC. It yields the protein CASSQDGRGAKNIQYF.

The rearrangement uses TRBV28 and TRBJ2-3; no definite D call. V shed 2 bases and J shed 1 base, with 13 bases lying between them. The CDR3 length is 16 residues. Germline V gene lookup returns CDR1 MDHEN and CDR2 SYDVKM. CDR3 nucleotides: TGTGCCAGCAGTTTACGGTTACTGGTTGGCACAGATACGCAGTATTTT. Encoded protein: CASSLRLLVGTDTQYF.

A single count supports this clone. The V gene is TRBV28, the J gene TRBJ2-7; D unresolved. CDR1 is MDHEN, CDR2 SYDVKM, per germline. The CDR3 spans 13 residues. Trimming took 6 bases from V and 11 from J, leaving 20 bases between them. CDR3 sequence: CASSSPPIGGEYF. In DNA, the CDR3 is TGTGCCAGCAGCTCCCCCCCGATCGGCGGCGAGTACTTC. The variable domain in full, completed from reference TRBV28 and TRBJ2-7, reads DVKVTQSSRYLVKRTGEKVFLECVQDMDHENMFWYRQDPGLGLRLIYFSYDVKMKEKGDIPEGYSVSREKKERFSLILESASTNQTSMYLCASSSPPIGGEYFGPGTRLTVT.

This clone was detected once. This rearrangement joins TRBV2 to TRBJ2-7, with D possibly matching TRBD1 (5 bases). The CDR3 is 10 amino acids. CDR1 is SNHLY and CDR2 is FYNNEI in the germline V gene. V was cut by 3 bases and J by 9 bases, with 6 bases left in between. For the CDR3, the DNA is TGTGCCAGCAGTGACAGGGTGCAGTACTTC. It yields the protein CASSDRVQYF. Full variable domain (outside the CDR3, taken from reference TRBV2 and TRBJ2-7): EPEVTQTPSHQVTQMGQEVILRCVPISNHLYFYWYRQILGQKVEFLVSFYNNEISEKSEIFDDQFSVERPDGSNFTLKIRSTKLEDSAMYFCASSDRVQYFGPGTRLTVT.

The chain employs TRBV7-2 and TRBJ1-1; unclear D gene. The V gene's germline CDR1 is SGHTA and CDR2 FQGNSA. With 5 bases removed from V and 1 base from J, the gap between germline ends came to 8 bases. CDR3 length: 13 residues. The CDR3: CASSLTRNTEAFF. The CDR3 DNA is TGTGCCAGCAGCCTCACTAGGAACACTGAAGCTTTCTTT. Full variable domain (missing parts from reference TRBV7-2 and TRBJ1-1): GAGVSQSPSNKVTEKGKDVELRCDPISGHTALYWYRQSLGQGLEFLIYFQGNSAPDKSGLPSDRFSAERTGGSVSTLTIQRTQQEDSAVYLCASSLTRNTEAFFGQGTRLTVV.

V and J are TRBV5-4 and TRBJ2-5; 8 bases map to TRBD1. Germline-derived CDR1 and CDR2 are SGHNT and YYREEE (reference sequence). The junction had 7 bases not matched to a gene; V was cut back by 2 bases and J by 4 bases. The CDR3 length is 15 residues. The CDR3 here is CASSLHLDRAETQYF. The CDR3 bases are TGTGCCAGCAGCTTACACCTGGACAGGGCAGAGACCCAGTACTTC.

The rearrangement uses TRBV7-2 and TRBJ2-1, with D unclear. The V and J ends lost 5 bases and 2 bases respectively, with 16 bases between them. The CDR3 totals 16 residues. Germline values: CDR1 SGHTA, CDR2 FQGNSA. The CDR3 loop is CASSTDSADPYNEQFF. The CDR3 coding sequence is TGTGCCAGCAGCACCGACTCAGCCGACCCCTACAATGAGCAGTTCTTC.

V gene TRBV10-3 combines with J gene TRBJ2-1; 8 bases fit TRBD2. The germline CDR1 and CDR2 sequences are ENHRY and SYGVKD. Trimming took 3 bases from V and 6 from J; bases not matched to a gene: 13. The CDR3 totals 17 residues. Here the CDR3 DNA reads TGTGCCATCAGTGACAACCCACTAGCGGCAGCCCCCAATGAGCAGTTCTTC. Protein product: CAISDNPLAAAPNEQFF.

V gene TRBV2 combines with J gene TRBJ2-2; D uncertain. The CDR3 consists of 14 residues. V was trimmed by 2 bases and J by 2 bases, leaving 6 bases between them. Germline CDR1 is SNHLY and CDR2 is FYNNEI. CDR3 bases: TGTGCCAGCAGTGAACGGTCCAACACCGGGGAGCTGTTTTTT. Translation: CASSERSNTGELFF.

The rearrangement joins TRBV4-1 to TRBJ2-7, with TRBD2 matching over 10 bases. The CDR3 has 15 residues. The J segment lost 5 bases and the V segment lost 1 base, leaving 5 bases of the junction unmatched. Germline assignment: CDR1 MGHRA and CDR2 YSYEKL. CDR3 loop: CASSQGTSGRNEQYF. As DNA, the CDR3 is TGCGCCAGCAGCCAAGGGACTAGCGGCAGGAACGAGCAGTACTTC.

This sequence joins TRBV29-1 and TRBJ2-5; TRBD2 aligns across 9 bases. This CDR3 spans 12 amino acids. Germline lookup yields CDR1 SQVTM and CDR2 ANQGSEA. Losses at the gene ends were 4 bases for V and 4 bases for J; bases not matched to a gene: 1. The CDR3 sequence is CSVVTSGETQYF. The CDR3 DNA reads as TGCAGCGTTGTGACTAGCGGAGAGACCCAGTACTTC.

The J gene is TRBJ2-1, the V gene TRBV28, with D hard to call. In germline, CDR1 is MDHEN, CDR2 SYDVKM. The CDR3 spans 16 residues. V lost 7 bases to trimming and J lost 5 bases, with 21 bases between them. The DNA of the CDR3 is TGTGCCAGCATCCCTTCGGTTGGTATCGCCAACAATGAGCAGTTCTTC. Translation: CASIPSVGIANNEQFF.

The V call is TRBV9, the J call TRBJ2-5; 7 bases line up with TRBD1. CDR1 is SGDLS and CDR2 is YYNGEE in the germline V gene. The ends lost 4 bases at V and 1 base at J; junction bases unmatched: 1. The CDR3 runs to 13 residues. CDR3 bases: TGTGCCAGCAGCTGGGACAGCCAAGAGACCCAGTACTTC. Translated: CASSWDSQETQYF.

The V gene is TRBV5-1, the J gene TRBJ2-5; weak D call: TRBD2 (5 bases). V was trimmed by 2 bases and J by 4 bases, leaving 12 bases between them. CDR3 length: 14 amino acids. Looked up from germline, CDR1 is SGHRS and CDR2 is YFSETQ. In nucleotides, the CDR3 is TGCGCCAGCAGCTTAGCGGTGCGAGCAGAGACCCAGTACTTC. Protein: CASSLAVRAETQYF.

The chain is built from TRBV5-1 and TRBJ2-1; a possible D gene is TRBD2 (6 bases). Germline V lookup: CDR1 SGHRS, CDR2 YFSETQ. V was shortened by 4 bases and J by 9 bases, with 14 bases between the two germline ends. The CDR3 covers 13 residues. DNA for the CDR3: TGCGCCAGCAGCCCCGGGACTTCAGGTGAGCAGTTCTTC. Translating gives CASSPGTSGEQFF.

This chain uses TRBV2 with TRBJ2-3; D call uncertain. Trimming took 7 bases from V and 0 from J, leaving 11 bases between them. The CDR3 sequence is 14 residues long. In germline, CDR1 is SNHLY, CDR2 FYNNEI. This CDR3 is CASKSGSSTDTQYF. In DNA form, the CDR3 reads TGTGCCAGCAAATCCGGGTCTAGCACAGATACGCAGTATTTT. The full variable domain, with the rest looked up from reference TRBV2 and TRBJ2-3, is EPEVTQTPSHQVTQMGQEVILRCVPISNHLYFYWYRQILGQKVEFLVSFYNNEISEKSEIFDDQFSVERPDGSNFTLKIRSTKLEDSAMYFCASKSGSSTDTQYFGPGTRLTVL.

The rearrangement uses TRBV11-2 and TRBJ2-1; no clear D gene. V lost 5 bases, J lost 0 bases, and 11 bases lay in between. CDR3 length equals 15 residues. Germline CDR1 reads SGHAT; CDR2 reads FQNNGV. In DNA form, the CDR3 reads TGTGCCAGCAGCGCATCTTACAGCTCCTACAATGAGCAGTTCTTC. It is translated as CASSASYSSYNEQFF.